This TCR beta chain derives from a study of T cells after yellow fever vaccination. This clonotype was detected ten times or more. No antigen is known for it. Findings and limits, study-wide: Contamination of FACS-sorted repertoires by abundant clonotypes from the bulk population could occur.

The V gene's germline CDR1 is DFQATT and CDR2 SNEGSKA (reference sequence). The germline V and J ends were trimmed by 1 base and 3 bases, with 14 bases remaining between them. The CDR3 loop spans 15 amino acids. TCRdb re-analysed the 5' RACE reads in MiXCR, keeping a single row per CDR3 protein. The table has some 240,000 distinct CDR3 sequences, 3.6% seen once. The chain carries TRBV20-1 and TRBJ2-3; no firm D call. Sequenced material: PBMCs, taken 15 days after the yellow fever booster vaccination. The source of this sequence is a man aged 18 to 30 who received the YFV17D yellow fever vaccine. CDR3 amino acids: CSARVARFGTDTQYF. The CDR3 DNA follows: TGCAGTGCTAGAGTCGCGCGATTTGGAACAGATACGCAGTATTTT.